The 9 T cell receptor beta chains in this list originate from one sample, sequenced in a study of blood T cell repertoires in COVID-19. The protocol was immunoSEQ multiplex PCR, while the TCRdb copy is restricted to in-frame clones and leaves out a portion. The sample holds 310,000 or so clones, about 93% seen once. The sequencing sample was made of PBMCs or T cells enriched from blood (not recorded which). The origin of the receptors is a woman between 25 and 40 years old who had recovered from COVID-19.

The gene calls are TRBV5-6 and TRBJ1-2, with 10 bases aligning to TRBD1. V lost 2 bases, J lost 2 bases, and 6 bases stayed unmatched. Per germline, CDR1 SGHDT and CDR2 YYEEEE. The CDR3 totals 16 residues. CDR3 residues: CASSLSQGQGNYGYTF. CDR3 DNA: TGTGCCAGCAGCTTAAGTCAGGGACAGGGGAACTATGGCTACACCTTC. Full variable domain (outside the CDR3, taken from reference TRBV5-6 and TRBJ1-2): DAGVTQSPTHLIKTRGQQVTLRCSPKSGHDTVSWYQQALGQGPQFIFQYYEEEERQRGNFPDRFSGHQFPNYSSELNVNALLLGDSALYLCASSLSQGQGNYGYTFGSGTRLTVV.

The V call is TRBV4-2, the J call TRBJ1-2, with a weak D call TRBD1 (6 bases). V was shortened by 6 bases and J by 7 bases, with 12 bases between the two germline ends. This CDR3 contains 12 residues. The germline CDR1 and CDR2 sequences are LGHNA and YNFKEQ. The CDR3 protein is CASRAGTTGYTF. Here the CDR3 DNA reads TGTGCCAGCAGAGCCGGGACAACTGGCTACACCTTC.

This clone is a singleton in its sample. The rearrangement links TRBV15 to TRBJ2-1; D unresolved. The CDR3 totals 16 residues. Germline V CDR1 and CDR2: LNHNV, YYDKDF (reference sequence). Trimming removed 0 bases from V and 3 bases from J, with 12 bases in between. CDR3 sequence reads: CATSRDGQLHYNEQFF. CDR3 sequence (DNA): TGTGCCACCAGCAGAGATGGGCAGCTCCACTACAATGAGCAGTTCTTC.

The chain has TRBV5-6 and TRBJ1-2; D is undetermined. The V end lost 0 bases, the J end lost 5 bases, and 5 bases lay between the germline ends. CDR3 size: 12 residues. Germline CDR1 and CDR2: SGHDT and YYEEEE. For the CDR3, the DNA is TGTGCCAGCAGCTTGGAATCTTATGGCTACACCTTC. It codes for CASSLESYGYTF.

V is TRBV7-2 and J is TRBJ1-1, with TRBD1 identical over 8 bases. With 2 bases clipped from V and 2 bases from J, the junction kept 7 bases outside the gene matches. The CDR3 runs 16 residues. Germline CDR1 and CDR2: SGHTA and FQGNSA. The CDR3 bases are TGTGCCAGCAGCTTATTTGGGACAGGTGGCAACACTGAAGCTTTCTTT. Translated: CASSLFGTGGNTEAFF.

This clone was recorded only once. The chain carries TRBV28 and TRBJ1-4; 8 nucleotides align to TRBD1. Germline V gene lookup returns CDR1 MDHEN and CDR2 SYDVKM. The ends lost 10 bases at V and 5 bases at J; junction bases unmatched: 3. This CDR3 is 12 amino acids long. As DNA, the CDR3 is TGTGCCACCGGGGACAGGAATGAAAAACTGTTTTTT. This gives the protein CATGDRNEKLFF.

The genes are TRBV5-8 and TRBJ1-3; D not resolved. CDR1 and CDR2 (germline): SGHTS, YDEGEE. The CDR3 length is 14 residues. Trimming took 6 bases from V and 3 from J, leaving 13 bases between them. The CDR3 reads CASNADPVGNTIYF. CDR3 coding DNA: TGTGCCAGCAACGCGGATCCGGTTGGAAACACCATATATTTT. The whole variable domain, remainder taken from reference TRBV5-8 and TRBJ1-3, is EAGVTQSPTHLIKTRGQQATLRCSPISGHTSVYWYQQALGLGLQFLLWYDEGEERNRGNFPPRFSGRQFPNYSSELNVNALELEDSALYLCASNADPVGNTIYFGEGSWLTVV.

The genes are TRBV10-3 and TRBJ2-5, with TRBD2 matching over 8 bases. J was trimmed by 4 bases and V by 5 bases; bases with no gene match: 3. This CDR3 is built from 13 residues. Germline assignment: CDR1 ENHRY and CDR2 SYGVKD. In DNA, the CDR3 is TGTGCCATCAGTAGCGGGAGCGCAGAGACCCAGTACTTC. Translating gives CAISSGSAETQYF.

The chain recombines TRBV6-5 with TRBJ2-7, with unresolved D. This CDR3 is 11 amino acids long. V was trimmed by 9 bases and J by 4 bases, leaving 10 bases between them. Germline V gene sequence: CDR1 MNHEY, CDR2 SVGAGI. CDR3: CASTVAYEQYF. The DNA of the CDR3 is TGTGCCAGTACGGTCGCGTACGAGCAGTACTTC.